Below are 9 T cell receptor beta chains sequenced from a single sample in a study of regulatory T cells in long-lasting Graves disease. Arm-PCR of CDR3 regions with iRepertoire HTBI primers generated TCR beta libraries. Each CDR3 protein is one row after TCRdb ran MiXCR on the multiplex PCR reads. This table holds about 540,000 distinct CDR3 sequences, 13% found once. Documented time point: newly diagnosed GD, antithyroid drugs for less than 3 months. PBMC-derived RNA was used for the TCR library. A further study also used this sample, focusing on T cells in Graves' hyperthyroidism and ophthalmopathy.

This specimen was peripheral blood mononuclear cells (PBMCs), taken at new diagnosis, from a patient treated with antithyroid drugs. These receptors were taken from a young man with Graves disease.

This clonotype has only a few counts. The chain uses TRBV13 and TRBJ2-5; D is perhaps TRBD1 or TRBD2 (6 bases each). V was clipped by 5 bases and J by 5 bases, with 18 bases between them. From germline, CDR1 is PRHDT and CDR2 FYEKMQ (reference sequence). CDR3 length: 15 amino acids. The CDR3 sequence is CASSPDGGLGETQYF. CDR3 in DNA: TGTGCCAGCAGCCCAGATGGGGGGCTTGGGGAGACCCAGTACTTC.

This clonotype was detected ten times or more. The chain has TRBV5-1 and TRBJ2-7, with D perhaps TRBD1 (6 bases). CDR1 and CDR2 (germline): SGHRS, YFSETQ. V was trimmed by 6 bases and J by 3 bases, leaving 16 bases between them. CDR3 length: 14 amino acids. The CDR3 spells CASNPQGNLYEQYF. As DNA, the CDR3 is TGCGCCAGCAACCCCCAGGGGAATCTCTACGAGCAGTACTTC.

CDR3 DNA: TGCAGTGCTAGAGATACGACAACGGATCAGCCCCAGCATTTT. Its translation is CSARDTTTDQPQHF. The chain carries TRBV20-1 and TRBJ1-5; no clear D gene. Germline lookup yields CDR1 DFQATT and CDR2 SNEGSKA (reference sequence). This CDR3 is 14 amino acids long. V lost 0 bases to trimming and J lost 5 bases, with 11 bases between them.

V usage is TRBV20-1 and J usage is TRBJ2-7; D gene unclear. The CDR3 covers 14 residues. CDR1 is DFQATT, CDR2 SNEGSKA, per germline (reference sequence). V was clipped by 3 bases and J by 7 bases, with 19 bases between them. The CDR3 region is CSARSRFRYNEQYF. As DNA, the CDR3 is TGCAGTGCTAGGTCCAGATTTCGGTACAATGAGCAGTACTTC.

Ten or more counts support this clonotype. This chain uses TRBV6-2 or TRBV6-3 with TRBJ2-7; D is ambiguous. Deletions cut 2 bases from V and 2 bases from J, with 10 bases between. This CDR3 comprises 14 residues. Germline loops: CDR1 MNHEY, CDR2 SVGEGT. CDR3 DNA sequence: TGTGCCAGCAGTTACGAGGCAAAGACCTACGAGCAGTACTTC. Translating gives CASSYEAKTYEQYF.

This clonotype was counted a few times. V usage is TRBV27 and J usage is TRBJ2-3, with 9 bases matching TRBD1. The germline V gene encodes CDR1 MNHEY and CDR2 SMNVEV (reference sequence). The CDR3 has 15 residues. V dropped 4 bases and J dropped 3; count of bases not matched to a gene: 5. The DNA for the CDR3 is TGTGCCAGCAGTTGGACAGGGGATAGAACAGATACGCAGTATTTT. It encodes CASSWTGDRTDTQYF.

This clonotype was counted a few times. This likely reflects a read error, since a far larger clone is one base away. V and J are TRBV12-3 or TRBV12-4 and TRBJ2-7; D is tentatively TRBD1 or TRBD2 (5 bases each). The CDR3 sequence is 13 residues long. The CDR3 is CASSRGRWYEQYF. The CDR3, as DNA: TGCGCCAGCAGCCGGGGCAGGTGGTACGAGCAGTACTTC.

This clonotype was seen many times. This chain joins TRBV29-1 and TRBJ1-4; D may be TRBD1 (5 bases). The V end lost 7 bases, the J end lost 8 bases, and 14 bases lay between the germline ends. The CDR3 has 12 residues. Germline CDR1 SQVTM, CDR2 ANQGSEA. The CDR3 spells CSGAGTAEKLFF. The CDR3, as DNA: TGCAGCGGTGCAGGGACGGCGGAAAAACTGTTTTTT.

The table lists this clonotype with many counts. V is TRBV28 and J is TRBJ2-7, with 8 bases lining up with TRBD1. From germline, CDR1 is MDHEN and CDR2 SYDVKM. With V trimmed by 7 bases and J by 0 bases, 11 bases remained unmatched. The CDR3 is 16 amino acids. The DNA for the CDR3 is TGTGCCAGCAACTCTATGGGGGACAGGAGCTCCTACGAGCAGTACTTC. Its protein product is CASNSMGDRSSYEQYF.